This T cell receptor beta chain was found in a study of CD8 T cells in Susac syndrome. The overall study: Among the sequenced Susac syndrome patients, five or six had active disease while about eight were in remission. Each patient with Susac syndrome, at the time of blood draw, was therapy-naive, on corticosteroids, or on intravenous immunoglobulin alone.

RNA in amounts of roughly 0.5 to 1 ug was reverse transcribed with random hexamers. MiXCR was run by TCRdb on the immunoSEQ multiplex PCR reads, yielding one entry per CDR3 protein. The sample has some 160,000 distinct CDR3 sequences, roughly 92% seen once. TCR beta sequences were obtained from blood CD8+ and CD4+ T cells. Germline V gene sequence: CDR1 SGHRS, CDR2 YFSETQ. The length of the CDR3 is 14 residues. V was clipped by 0 bases and J by 8 bases, with 14 bases between them. This clonotype was sampled from a human donor with Susac syndrome. This chain joins TRBV5-1 and TRBJ1-2; possible D gene TRBD1, 6 bases. The sample consisted of CD4+ T cells from PBMCs. DNA for the CDR3: TGCGCCAGCAGCTTGGAGGGGGGAGGATACGGCTACACCTTC. Protein sequence: CASSLEGGGYGYTF.